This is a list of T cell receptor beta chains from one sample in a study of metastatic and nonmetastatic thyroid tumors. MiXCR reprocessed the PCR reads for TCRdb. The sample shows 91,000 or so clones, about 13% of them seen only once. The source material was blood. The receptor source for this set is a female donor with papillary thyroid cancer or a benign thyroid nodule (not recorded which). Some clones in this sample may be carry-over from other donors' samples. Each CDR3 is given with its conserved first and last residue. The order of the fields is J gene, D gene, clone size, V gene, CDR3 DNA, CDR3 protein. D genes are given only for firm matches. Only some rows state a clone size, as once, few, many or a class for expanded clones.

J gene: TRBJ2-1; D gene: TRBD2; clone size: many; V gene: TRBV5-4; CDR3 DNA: TGTGCCAGCAGCTTGGCCGGGACTAGCGGGAGCAATGAGCAGTTCTTC; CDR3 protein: CASSLAGTSGSNEQFF
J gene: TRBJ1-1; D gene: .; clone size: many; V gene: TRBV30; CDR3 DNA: TGTGCCTGGAGTGTGCGCAGGGAGAACACTGAAGCTTTCTTT; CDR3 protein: CAWSVRRENTEAFF
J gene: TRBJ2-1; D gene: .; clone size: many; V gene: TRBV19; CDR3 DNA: TGTGCCAGTAGTACATGGGGGGTGGGGGACAATGAGCAGTTCTTC; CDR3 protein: CASSTWGVGDNEQFF
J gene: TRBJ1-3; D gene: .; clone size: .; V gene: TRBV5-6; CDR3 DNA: TGTGCCAGCAGCTCTGTTGTGACGGTCTCTGGAAACACCATATATTTT; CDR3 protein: CASSSVVTVSGNTIYF
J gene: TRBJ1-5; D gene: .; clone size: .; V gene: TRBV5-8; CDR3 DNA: TGTGCCAGCAGCTTTCAGGGCCCGGGGCCCCAACATTTT; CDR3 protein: CASSFQGPGPQHF
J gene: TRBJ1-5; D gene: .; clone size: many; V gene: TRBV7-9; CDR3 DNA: TGTGCCAGCAGCTCGGGGGGCCATCAGCCCCAGCATTTT; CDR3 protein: CASSSGGHQPQHF
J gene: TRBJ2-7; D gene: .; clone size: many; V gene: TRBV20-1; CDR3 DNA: TGCAGTGCTAAGCCCCTCATCGCCTACGAGCAGTACTTC; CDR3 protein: CSAKPLIAYEQYF
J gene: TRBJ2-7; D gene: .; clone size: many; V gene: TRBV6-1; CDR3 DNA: TGTGCCAGCAACACCGGGACGAGCTCCTACGAGCAGTACTTC; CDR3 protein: CASNTGTSSYEQYF
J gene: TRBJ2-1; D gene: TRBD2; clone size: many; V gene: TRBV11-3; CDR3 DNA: TGTGCCAGCAGCTTAGTGGCTAGCGGTTCCTACAATGAGCAGTTCTTC; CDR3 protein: CASSLVASGSYNEQFF
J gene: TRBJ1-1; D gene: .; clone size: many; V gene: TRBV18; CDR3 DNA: TGTGCCAGCTCACCCCTCGGCAGGGCGAACACTGAAGCTTTCTTT; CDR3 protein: CASSPLGRANTEAFF
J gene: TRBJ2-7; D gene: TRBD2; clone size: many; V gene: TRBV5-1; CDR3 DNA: TGCGCCAGCAGCTTGGGGACTAGCTTAGTGGGGGCCTACGAGCAGTACTTC; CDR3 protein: CASSLGTSLVGAYEQYF
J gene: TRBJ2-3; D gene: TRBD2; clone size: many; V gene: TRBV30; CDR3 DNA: TGTGCCTGGAGTGTGGGACTAGCGGTAGATACGCAGTATTTT; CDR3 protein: CAWSVGLAVDTQYF
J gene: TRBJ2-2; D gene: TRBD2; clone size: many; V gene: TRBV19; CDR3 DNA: TGTGCCAGTAGTATAGGGGCTAGCGGAACGAACACCGGGGAGCTGTTTTTT; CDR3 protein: CASSIGASGTNTGELFF
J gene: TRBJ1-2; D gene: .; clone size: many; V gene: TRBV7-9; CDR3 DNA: TGTGCCAGCAGCAGGGGTGGGAACTATGGCTACACCTTC; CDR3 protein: CASSRGGNYGYTF
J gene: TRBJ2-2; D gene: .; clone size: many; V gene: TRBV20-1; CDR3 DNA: TGCAGTGCTATCGAGAGACTCACCACCGGGGAGCTGTTTTTT; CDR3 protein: CSAIERLTTGELFF
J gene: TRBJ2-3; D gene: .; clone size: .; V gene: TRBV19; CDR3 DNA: TGTGCCAGTAGTGCGTACAGGGAAACGCTGTATTTT; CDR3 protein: CASSAYRETLYF
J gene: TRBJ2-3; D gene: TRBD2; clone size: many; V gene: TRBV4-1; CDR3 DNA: TGCGCCAGCAGACAAGAAACGGCAAGCGGGAACACAGATACGCAGTATTTT; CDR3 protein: CASRQETASGNTDTQYF
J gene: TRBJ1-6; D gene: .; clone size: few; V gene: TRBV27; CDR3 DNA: TGTGCCAACAGTTTAAGCCAGGGTACGAATTCACCCCTCAACTTT; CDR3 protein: CANSLSQGTNSPLNF
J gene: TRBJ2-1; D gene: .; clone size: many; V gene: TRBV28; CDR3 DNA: TGTGCCAGCGGATCTTCAGGTTTATGGTCCTACAATGAGCAGTTCTTC; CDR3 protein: CASGSSGLWSYNEQFF
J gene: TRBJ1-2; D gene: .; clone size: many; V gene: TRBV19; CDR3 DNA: TGTGCCAGTAGTCCCCAGGGCGGCGGTCACTATGGCTACACCTTC; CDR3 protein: CASSPQGGGHYGYTF
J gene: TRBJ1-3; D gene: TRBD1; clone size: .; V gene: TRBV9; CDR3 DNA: TGTGCCAGCAGCGACACTGACAGGGTGTCTGGAAATACCATATATTTT; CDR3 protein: CASSDTDRVSGNTIYF
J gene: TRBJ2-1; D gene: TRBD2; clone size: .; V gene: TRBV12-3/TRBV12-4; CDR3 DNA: TGTGCCAGCAGCCAAAAACTAGCGGGAGGGAGGGATGAGCAGTTCTTC; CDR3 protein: CASSQKLAGGRDEQFF
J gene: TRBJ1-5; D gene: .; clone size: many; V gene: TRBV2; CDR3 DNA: TGTGCCAGCAGTGACCTAACGGACGGTGGCCTGTCTCAGCCCCAGCATTTT; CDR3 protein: CASSDLTDGGLSQPQHF
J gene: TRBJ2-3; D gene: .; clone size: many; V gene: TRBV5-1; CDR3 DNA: TGCGCCAGCAGCGTCGGGGGCACGAGCACAGATACGCAGTATTTT; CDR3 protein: CASSVGGTSTDTQYF
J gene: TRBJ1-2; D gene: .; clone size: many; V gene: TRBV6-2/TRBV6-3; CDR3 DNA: TGTGCCAGCAGTTACGCAGACATCGCGGGTGGATGGGGCTACACCTTC; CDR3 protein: CASSYADIAGGWGYTF
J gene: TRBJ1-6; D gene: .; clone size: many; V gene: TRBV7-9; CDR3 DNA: TGTGCCAGCAGCTTGCAGGGCGACAATTCACCCCTCCACTTT; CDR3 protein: CASSLQGDNSPLHF
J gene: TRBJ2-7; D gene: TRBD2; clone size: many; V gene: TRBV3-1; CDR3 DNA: TGTGCCAGCAGCCAAGGAACTAGCGGTCCCTACGAGCAGTACTTC; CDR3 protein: CASSQGTSGPYEQYF
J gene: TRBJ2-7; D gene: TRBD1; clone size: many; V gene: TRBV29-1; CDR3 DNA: TGCAGCGTTTCGGGACAGGGGACAGGACCGGCCTACGAGCAGTACTTC; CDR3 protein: CSVSGQGTGPAYEQYF
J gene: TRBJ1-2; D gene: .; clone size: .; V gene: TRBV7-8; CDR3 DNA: TGTGCCAGCAGATTTCAGTCTAAAGGGGGGGCTATTGGCTACACCTTC; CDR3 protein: CASRFQSKGGAIGYTF
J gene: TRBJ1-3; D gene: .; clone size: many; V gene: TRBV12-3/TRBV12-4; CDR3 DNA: TGTGCCAGCAGTCGAACCTCCTCTGGAAACACCATATATTTT; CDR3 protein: CASSRTSSGNTIYF
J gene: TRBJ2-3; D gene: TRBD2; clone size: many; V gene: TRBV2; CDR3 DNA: TGTGCCAGCAGTGAAGGGTCGGGGACTAACACAGATACGCAGTATTTT; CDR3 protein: CASSEGSGTNTDTQYF
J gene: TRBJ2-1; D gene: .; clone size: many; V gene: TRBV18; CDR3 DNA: TGTGCCAGCTCGCCTCAGGGTTACAATGAGCAGTTCTTC; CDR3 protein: CASSPQGYNEQFF
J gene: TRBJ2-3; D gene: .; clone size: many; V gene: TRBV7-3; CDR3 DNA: TGTGCCAGCAGCTCCCCCGGAAATACGCAGTATTTT; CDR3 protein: CASSSPGNTQYF
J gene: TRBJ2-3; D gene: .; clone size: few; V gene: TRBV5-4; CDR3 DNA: TGTGCCAGCAGCTTGGTTCCCACAGATACGCAGTATTTT; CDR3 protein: CASSLVPTDTQYF
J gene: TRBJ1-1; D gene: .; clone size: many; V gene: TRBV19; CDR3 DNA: TGTGCCAGTAGTATGGAGGCTTCCACGGCCACTGAAGCTTTCTTT; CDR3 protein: CASSMEASTATEAFF
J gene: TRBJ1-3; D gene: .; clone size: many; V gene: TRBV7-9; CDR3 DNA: TGTGCCAGCGGCAGGGGATCGGTTACTGGAAACACCATATATTTT; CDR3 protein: CASGRGSVTGNTIYF
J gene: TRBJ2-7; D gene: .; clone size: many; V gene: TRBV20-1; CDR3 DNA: TGCAGTGCTAGAGATATACAGGACCTATACGAGCAGTACTTC; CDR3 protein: CSARDIQDLYEQYF
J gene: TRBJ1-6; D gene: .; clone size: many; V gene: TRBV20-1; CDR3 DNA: TGCAGTGCTAGACCGACAGGCGTTTCTAATTCACCCCTCCACTTT; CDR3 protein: CSARPTGVSNSPLHF
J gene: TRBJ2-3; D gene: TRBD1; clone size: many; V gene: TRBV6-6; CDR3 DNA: TGTGCCAGCAGTTACGCTACCGGGACAGGGGCAGATACGCAGTATTTT; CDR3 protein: CASSYATGTGADTQYF
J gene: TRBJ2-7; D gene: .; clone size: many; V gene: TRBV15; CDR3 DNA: TGTGCCACCAGCAGTGTCGTGACAGCCCGTGCCTTAATTGGCGAGCAGTACTTC; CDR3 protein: CATSSVVTARALIGEQYF
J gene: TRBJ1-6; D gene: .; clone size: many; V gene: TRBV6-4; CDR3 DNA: TGTGCCAGCAGTGAGACCAGTATCTCACCCCTCCACTTT; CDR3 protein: CASSETSISPLHF
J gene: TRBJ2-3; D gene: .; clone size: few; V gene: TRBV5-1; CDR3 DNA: TGCGCCAGCAGCTCAAGGGTCCGGGACACAGATACGCAGTATTTT; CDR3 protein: CASSSRVRDTDTQYF
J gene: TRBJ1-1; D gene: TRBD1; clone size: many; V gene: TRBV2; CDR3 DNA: TGTGCCAGCACGGAAATTACGGGACAGTTGAACACTGAAGCTTTCTTT; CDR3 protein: CASTEITGQLNTEAFF
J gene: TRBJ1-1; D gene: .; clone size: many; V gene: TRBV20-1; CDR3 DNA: TGCAGTGCTGACGGACAGCTGAACACTGAAGCTTTCTTT; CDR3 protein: CSADGQLNTEAFF
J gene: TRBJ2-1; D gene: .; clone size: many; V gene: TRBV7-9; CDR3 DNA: TGTGCCAGCAGCTTAGGTTCAGCGGGTGGCTACAATGAGCAGTTCTTC; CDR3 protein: CASSLGSAGGYNEQFF
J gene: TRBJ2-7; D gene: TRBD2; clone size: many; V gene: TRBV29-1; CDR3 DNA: TGCAGCGTTACCTTAGCGGGGGCCTACGAGCAGTACTTC; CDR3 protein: CSVTLAGAYEQYF
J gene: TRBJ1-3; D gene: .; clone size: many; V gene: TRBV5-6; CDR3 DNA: TGTGCCAGCAGCTCCACGACAGCCCAACACGGAAACACCATATATTTT; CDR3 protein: CASSSTTAQHGNTIYF
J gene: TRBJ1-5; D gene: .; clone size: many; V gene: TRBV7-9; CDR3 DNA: TGTGCCAGCTCCCAGGACAGTGACAATCAGCCCCAGCATTTT; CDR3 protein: CASSQDSDNQPQHF
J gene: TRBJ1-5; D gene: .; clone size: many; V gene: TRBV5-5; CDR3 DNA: TGTGCCAGCAGCTTTCCGGGACAGCCCCAGCATTTT; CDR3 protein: CASSFPGQPQHF
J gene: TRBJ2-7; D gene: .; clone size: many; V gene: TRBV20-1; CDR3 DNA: TGCAGTGCTAGACATTACGAGCAGTACTTC; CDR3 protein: CSARHYEQYF
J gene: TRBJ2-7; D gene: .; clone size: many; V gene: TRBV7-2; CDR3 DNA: TGTGCCAGCAGCCCTCAATGGGATTCCGCCTACGAGCAGTACTTC; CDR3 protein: CASSPQWDSAYEQYF
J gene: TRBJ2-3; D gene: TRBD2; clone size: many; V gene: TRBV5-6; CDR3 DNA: TGTGCCAGCAGCCGAGGGACTAGCGGGAGGAGCTTGACAGATACGCAGTATTTT; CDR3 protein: CASSRGTSGRSLTDTQYF
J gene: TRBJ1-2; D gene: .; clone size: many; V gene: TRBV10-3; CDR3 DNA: TGTGCCATCAGTGAAATGGGCAGGGAAGGCTACACCTTC; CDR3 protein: CAISEMGREGYTF
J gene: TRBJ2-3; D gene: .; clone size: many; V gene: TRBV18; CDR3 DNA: TGTGCCAGCTCACCAGCTTCGGCAGATACGCAGTATTTT; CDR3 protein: CASSPASADTQYF